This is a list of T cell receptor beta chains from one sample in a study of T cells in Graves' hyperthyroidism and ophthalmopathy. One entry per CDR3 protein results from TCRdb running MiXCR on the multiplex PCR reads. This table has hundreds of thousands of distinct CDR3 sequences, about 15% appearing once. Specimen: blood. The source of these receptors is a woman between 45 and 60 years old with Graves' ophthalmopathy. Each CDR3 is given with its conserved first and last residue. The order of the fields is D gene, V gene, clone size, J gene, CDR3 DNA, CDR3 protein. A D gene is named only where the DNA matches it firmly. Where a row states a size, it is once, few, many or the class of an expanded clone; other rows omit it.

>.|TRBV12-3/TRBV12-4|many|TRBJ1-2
TGTGCCAGCAGTTTAGCGCACAGGGACGATGGCTACACCTTC
CASSLAHRDDGYTF
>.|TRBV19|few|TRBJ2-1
TGTGCCAGTAGTATTATAACTAGCTCCTACAATGAGCAGTTCTTC
CASSIITSSYNEQFF
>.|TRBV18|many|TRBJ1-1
TGTGCCAGCTCACCACTTGGAGACACGAACACTGAAGCTTTCTTT
CASSPLGDTNTEAFF
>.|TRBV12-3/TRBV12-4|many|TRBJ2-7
TGTGCCAGCAGTCTCGACCAAGGCGAGCAGTACTTC
CASSLDQGEQYF
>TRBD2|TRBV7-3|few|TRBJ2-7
TGTGCCAGCAGCCCCCAAAGCGGGGGAAACTCCTACGAGCAGTACTTC
CASSPQSGGNSYEQYF
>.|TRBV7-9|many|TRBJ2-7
TGTGCCAGCAGCTTATTTGACAGGTCCTACGAGCAGTACTTC
CASSLFDRSYEQYF
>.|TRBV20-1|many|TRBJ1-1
TGCAGTGCTAAAGTCCCGGACAATATGAACACTGAAGCTTTCTTT
CSAKVPDNMNTEAFF
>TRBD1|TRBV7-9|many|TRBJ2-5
TGTGCCAGCAGCTTACGGGACAGGGGAAGAGAGACCCAGTACTTC
CASSLRDRGRETQYF
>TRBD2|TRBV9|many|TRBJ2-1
TGTGCCAGCAGCGTAGTGGGGACTAGCGCTTACAATGAGCAGTTCTTC
CASSVVGTSAYNEQFF
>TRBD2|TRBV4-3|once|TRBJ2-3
TGCGCCAGCAGCCAAGATGGGCGGGGGATAGATACGCAGTATTTT
CASSQDGRGIDTQYF
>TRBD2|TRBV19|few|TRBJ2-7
TGTGCCAGTAGTATAGCACTAGCGGATGTCGTCGAGCAGTACTTC
CASSIALADVVEQYF
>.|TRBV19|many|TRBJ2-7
TGTGCCAGTAGTATGTATGATGAGGGCTTCACCTACGAGCAGTACTTC
CASSMYDEGFTYEQYF
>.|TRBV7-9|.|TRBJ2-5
TGTGCCAGCAGCGACCCGCTTGCGACTCAAGAGACCCAGTACTTC
CASSDPLATQETQYF
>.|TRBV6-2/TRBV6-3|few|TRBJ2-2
TGTGCCAGCAGTTACTCGGGGACACCTAACACCGGGGAGCTGTTTTTT
CASSYSGTPNTGELFF
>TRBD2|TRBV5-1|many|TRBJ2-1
TGCGCCAGCAGCCAAGGACTAGCGAGGCACAATGAGCAGTTCTTC
CASSQGLARHNEQFF
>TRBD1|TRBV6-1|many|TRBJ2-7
TGTGCCAGCAGTTGGCGACAGGGAGATGGCGAGCAGTACTTC
CASSWRQGDGEQYF
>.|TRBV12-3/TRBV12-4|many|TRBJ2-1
TGTGCCAGCAGCCCCGGGGGGCCGGGAAATGAGCAGTTCTTC
CASSPGGPGNEQFF
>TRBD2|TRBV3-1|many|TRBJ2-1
TGTGCCAGCAGCCAAGAGGCTAGCGGGGGGGTTTACAATGAGCAGTTCTTC
CASSQEASGGVYNEQFF
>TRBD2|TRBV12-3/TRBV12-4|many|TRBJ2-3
TGTGCCAGCAGTTTAAGGGCTAGCGGTAGCACAGATACGCAGTATTTT
CASSLRASGSTDTQYF
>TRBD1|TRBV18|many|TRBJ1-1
TGTGCCAGCTCGTACAAGACAGGGCACGGGAACACTGAAGCTTTCTTT
CASSYKTGHGNTEAFF
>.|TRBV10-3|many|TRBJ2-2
TGTGCCATCAGTCGGACACCGGACGTTAACACCGGGGAGCTGTTTTTT
CAISRTPDVNTGELFF
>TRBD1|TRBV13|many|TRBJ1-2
TGTGCCAGCAGCTTAGAACAGGGGGCCTATGGCTACACCTTC
CASSLEQGAYGYTF
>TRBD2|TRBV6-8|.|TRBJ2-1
TGTGCCAGCTCAAGCTGGGTAGCGGGAGGGCCGGAAGGATGGTATGAGCAGTTCTTC
CASSSWVAGGPEGWYEQFF
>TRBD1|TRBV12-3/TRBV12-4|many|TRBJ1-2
TGTGCCAGCTCGGGGACAGGGATCCTGAGCTACACCTTC
CASSGTGILSYTF
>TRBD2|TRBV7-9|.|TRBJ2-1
TGTGCCAGCAGCTCAGTCCCTAGCGGGATCGGCGACAATGAGCAGTTCTTC
CASSSVPSGIGDNEQFF
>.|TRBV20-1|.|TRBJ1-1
TGCAGTGCTAGACCCTTAGGTAGGGGGACTGAAGCTTTCTTT
CSARPLGRGTEAFF
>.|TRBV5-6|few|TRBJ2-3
TGTGCCAGCAGCTTGTTTGGGCTAGTGAACACAGATACGCAGTATTTT
CASSLFGLVNTDTQYF
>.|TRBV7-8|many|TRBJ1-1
TGTGCCAGCAGACCAGGGTTGGATAGCACTGAAGCTTTCTTT
CASRPGLDSTEAFF
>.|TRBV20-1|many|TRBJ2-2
TGCAGTGCTAGAACGGGTACTCAGAGGACCGGGGAGCTGTTTTTT
CSARTGTQRTGELFF
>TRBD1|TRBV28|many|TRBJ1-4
TGTGCCAGCAGTTCGGGACAGGGGATTGAAAAACTGTTTTTT
CASSSGQGIEKLFF
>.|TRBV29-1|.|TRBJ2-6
TGCAGCGTTGACAGTGGATCTGGGGCCAACGTCCTGACTTTC
CSVDSGSGANVLTF
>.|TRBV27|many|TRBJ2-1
TGTGCCAGCAGTTTATTGACAGTGATCTCCTACAATGAGCAGTTCTTC
CASSLLTVISYNEQFF
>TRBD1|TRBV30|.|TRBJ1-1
TGTGCCTGGAATGGACAGGGGGCAACTGAAGCTTTCTTT
CAWNGQGATEAFF
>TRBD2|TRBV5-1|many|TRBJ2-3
TGCGCCAGCAGCTGGAATAGCGGGAGTGGCACAGATACGCAGTATTTT
CASSWNSGSGTDTQYF
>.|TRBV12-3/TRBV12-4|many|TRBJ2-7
TGTGCCAGCAGTGTAGGGTTAACCACCTACGAGCAGTACTTC
CASSVGLTTYEQYF
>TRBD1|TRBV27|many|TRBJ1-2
TGTGCCAGCCCTCAGCCGGGACAGGGGGCGGGATACTATGGCTACACCTTC
CASPQPGQGAGYYGYTF
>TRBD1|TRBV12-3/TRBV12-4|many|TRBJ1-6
TGTGCCAGCGCGGACAGGGGTAATTCACCCCTCCACTTT
CASADRGNSPLHF
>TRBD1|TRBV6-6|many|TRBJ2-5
TGTGCCAGCAGTTACTCGTCGCGGACAGGGGGCCGAGAGACCCAGTACTTC
CASSYSSRTGGRETQYF
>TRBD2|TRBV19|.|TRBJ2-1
TGTGCCAGTAGTAAACTAGCGGGAGGGCCGAATGAGCAGTTCTTC
CASSKLAGGPNEQFF
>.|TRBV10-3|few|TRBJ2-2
TGTGCCATCAGGAGGAACACCGGGGAGCTGTTTTTT
CAIRRNTGELFF
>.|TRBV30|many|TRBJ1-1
TGTGCCTGGAGTTTAGGGGTACACACTGAAGCTTTCTTT
CAWSLGVHTEAFF
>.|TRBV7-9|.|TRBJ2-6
TGTGCCAGCGGACAGACAGCGACCGGCTCTGGGGCCAACGTCCTGACTTTC
CASGQTATGSGANVLTF
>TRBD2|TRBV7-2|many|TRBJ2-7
TGTGCCAGCAGCCGGACTAGCACTAACTCCTACGAGCAGTACTTC
CASSRTSTNSYEQYF
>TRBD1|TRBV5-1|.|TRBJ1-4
TGCGCCAGCAGCTGGAGGGCCTTCGACAGGGAGACTAATGAAAAACTGTTTTTT
CASSWRAFDRETNEKLFF
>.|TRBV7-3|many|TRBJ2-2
TGTGCCAGCACCCCTCTTCCCGTAGCAGGGATTTCTTGGCACACCGGGGAGCTGTTTTTT
CASTPLPVAGISWHTGELFF
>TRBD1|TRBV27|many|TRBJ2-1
TGTGCCAGCAGTCCACAGGGGGGTGAGCAGTTCTTC
CASSPQGGEQFF
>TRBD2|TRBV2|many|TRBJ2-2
TGTGCCAGCAGAGGACTAGCGGGAGGAGGGAACACCGGGGAGCTGTTTTTT
CASRGLAGGGNTGELFF
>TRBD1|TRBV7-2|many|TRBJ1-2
TGTGCCAGCAGCCACGGGACAGCCTATGGCTACACCTTC
CASSHGTAYGYTF
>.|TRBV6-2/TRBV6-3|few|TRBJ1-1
TGTGCCAGCACCGGACAACGATCTGAAGCTTTCTTT
CASTGQRSEAFF
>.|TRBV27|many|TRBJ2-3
TGTGCCAGCAGGGCCTACGCTCAAGATACGCAGTATTTT
CASRAYAQDTQYF
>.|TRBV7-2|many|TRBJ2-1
TGTGCCAGCAGCTTAAGGGTTAGAGTGGTTGAGCAGTTCTTC
CASSLRVRVVEQFF
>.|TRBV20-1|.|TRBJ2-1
TGCAGTGTCCCTGTGGCGGGATCCTACAATGAGCAGTTCTTC
CSVPVAGSYNEQFF
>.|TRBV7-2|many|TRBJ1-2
TGTGCCAGCAGCCAATCAGGCAGCCGCGGCACGGGCTACACCTTC
CASSQSGSRGTGYTF
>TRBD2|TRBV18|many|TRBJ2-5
TGTGCCAGCTCACAAGGACTAGTGTTGGAGACCCAGTACTTC
CASSQGLVLETQYF